The rows below give T cell receptor beta chains drawn from one sample of a study of cytomegalovirus exposure and HLA in healthy donors. Assay used: immunoSEQ multiplex PCR; TCRdb lists only in-frame clones, some missing. The table lists roughly 77,000 clones. Sequences were obtained from PBMCs. The receptors here all came from a female donor in good health and CMV-seropositive. CDR3s include the opening cysteine and the closing phenylalanine or tryptophan. D genes are given only for firm matches.

cdr3_length | j_call | d_call | v_call | cdr3_nt | cdr3_aa
14 | TRBJ2-2 | TRBD2 | TRBV19 | TGTGCCAGTAGTAGGACTAGCGGCGGGGCCTGGCTGTTTTTT | CASSRTSGGAWLFF
12 | TRBJ2-7 | - | TRBV7-2 | TGTGCCAGCAGGACCGGGGTTTACGAGCAGTACTTC | CASRTGVYEQYF
14 | TRBJ2-3 | TRBD2 | TRBV5-6 | TGTGCCAGCACAGTCCTAGCGGGAGGCCTCCGGTTCTTCTTC | CASTVLAGGLRFFF
12 | TRBJ2-7 | - | TRBV5-6 | TGTGCCAGCAGCCGACAGTTCTACTACTGGAACTTC | CASSRQFYYWNF
13 | TRBJ1-2 | - | TRBV29-1 | TGCAGCGTTGTGCGGGACGCCGGAGGAGGCTACACCTTC | CSVVRDAGGGYTF
14 | TRBJ2-7 | - | TRBV27 | TGTGCCAGCAGTTTACTTCGGGACTCCTACGAGCAGTACTTC | CASSLLRDSYEQYF
16 | TRBJ1-1 | - | TRBV4-1 | TGCGCCAGCAGCCAAGATCAAGGGGCGGGATCCGTGAGGGCTTTCTTT | CASSQDQGAGSVRAFF
15 | TRBJ2-5 | - | TRBV7-7 | TGTGCTAGCAGCTTAGGTGGCTCCTTCCAAGAGACCCAGTACTTC | CASSLGGSFQETQYF
15 | TRBJ2-7 | TRBD1 | TRBV7-2 | TGTGCCAGCAGCCAGCCGGGACAGGGGATCTACGAGCAGTACTTC | CASSQPGQGIYEQYF
16 | TRBJ1-4 | TRBD1 | TRBV18 | TGTGCCAGCTCACGCGCCGTTGGGACAGACAATGAAAAACTGTTTTTT | CASSRAVGTDNEKLFF
15 | TRBJ2-3 | TRBD1 | TRBV19 | TGTGCCAGTAAACGGGACAGGGGGCGCACAGGTACGCAGTATTTT | CASKRDRGRTGTQYF
15 | TRBJ2-7 | - | TRBV29-1 | TGCAGCGCCCGTCGGAGTACAGGTTTCTCCTACGAGCAGTACTTC | CSARRSTGFSYEQYF
17 | TRBJ2-6 | - | TRBV4-1 | TGCGCCAGCAGCCTCACGACAGCCCGCTCTGGGGCCAACGTCCTGACTTTC | CASSLTTARSGANVLTF
11 | TRBJ2-1 | - | TRBV12-5 | TGTGCTAGTGGCCTACCCCTGCCACAGTTCTTC | CASGLPLPQFF
15 | TRBJ2-5 | TRBD1 | TRBV13 | TGTGCCAGCAGCTTAGGGCACAGGGGTAGGGAGACCCAGTACTTC | CASSLGHRGRETQYF
17 | TRBJ2-1 | - | TRBV5-1 | TGCGCCAGCACTTTGTGGAGAGACAGAGCGTCCTACAATGAGCAGTTCTTC | CASTLWRDRASYNEQFF
13 | TRBJ2-1 | - | TRBV6-6 | TGTGCCAGCAGTTACTACGCTAGTGAGGAGCAGTTCTTC | CASSYYASEEQFF
14 | TRBJ1-2 | - | TRBV18 | TGTGCCAGCTCAGAGCAGGGGTCTAACTATGGCTACACCTTC | CASSEQGSNYGYTF
15 | TRBJ2-7 | - | TRBV4-1 | TGCGCCAGCAGCCAAGGGGCACAGGGACCCTACGAGCAGTACTTC | CASSQGAQGPYEQYF
18 | TRBJ1-1 | TRBD1 | TRBV5-6 | TGTGCCAGCAGCTTCTCCCTGGGACAGCCCACGAGGGGCACTGAAGCTTTCTTT | CASSFSLGQPTRGTEAFF
15 | TRBJ2-7 | - | TRBV6-5 | TGTGCCAGCAGTTATGGCACCGCCCGGAGTAACGAGCAGTACTTC | CASSYGTARSNEQYF
15 | TRBJ1-1 | - | TRBV18 | TGTGCCAGCTCACCAAGGCAGGTCGGGAACACTGAAGCTTTCTTT | CASSPRQVGNTEAFF
14 | TRBJ2-3 | - | TRBV18 | TGTGCCAGCTCACCGGCTTTAGCGGCAGATACGCAGTATTTT | CASSPALAADTQYF
15 | TRBJ1-2 | - | TRBV6-5 | TGTGCCAGCAGTTACTCGAGTGGGGGGGACTATGGCTACACCTTC | CASSYSSGGDYGYTF
15 | TRBJ2-7 | TRBD1 | TRBV6-6 | TGTGCCAGCAGGCCGGGACAGGGAGGGTCCTACGAGCAGTACTTC | CASRPGQGGSYEQYF